The 30 T cell receptor beta chains presented below share a single source sample, sequenced in a study of T-cell reconstitution after alpha-beta-depleted transplantation in children. Molecular barcoding with unique molecular identifiers was used for the TCRbeta library. Using its own MiXCR run on the PCR reads, TCRdb lists one record per CDR3 protein. Of fewer than 750,000 distinct CDR3 sequences listed, under 30% are singletons. The sequencing here drew on PBMCs, mostly from graft donor cells, taken 360 days after TCRalphabeta/CD19-depleted stem cell transplant. The receptor source for this set is a boy in the first two years of life who had a stem cell transplant for acute myeloid leukemia, so the T cells may come from the graft donor.

The V call is TRBV10-3, the J call TRBJ1-5; the D gene is possibly TRBD1 (5 bases). CDR1 is ENHRY, CDR2 SYGVKD, per germline. V was cut by 0 bases and J by 7 bases, with 13 bases left in between. The CDR3 length is 15 residues. CDR3 sequence (DNA): TGTGCCATCAGTGAGTCCGGGGGACGAGGGCAGCCCCAGCATTTT. Its translation: CAISESGGRGQPQHF.

This clonotype was counted at least ten times. The V and J genes are TRBV12-3 or TRBV12-4 and TRBJ1-1; D is unresolved. Trimming removed 5 bases from V and 5 bases from J, with 18 bases in between. The CDR3 length is 15 residues. The CDR3 coding sequence is TGTGCCAGCAGTCCGCTCGGCTCCTCGAGGACTGAAGCTTTCTTT. Translation gives CASSPLGSSRTEAFF.

V and J are TRBV24-1 and TRBJ2-2; D uncertain. The CDR3 extends over 17 amino acids. Per germline, CDR1 KGHDR and CDR2 SFDVKD. Trimming cost V 7 bases and J 1 base, with 18 bases left between them. CDR3 residues: CATSFHKILENTGELFF. The CDR3 coding sequence is TGTGCCACCAGCTTCCACAAGATACTGGAGAACACCGGGGAGCTGTTTTTT.

The V call is TRBV10-2, the J call TRBJ2-7; 7 bases are shared with TRBD1. After removal of 6 bases from V and 1 base from J, the junction contained 6 bases not matched to a gene. CDR3 length equals 14 residues. Germline V gives CDR1 WSHSY, CDR2 SAAADI. The CDR3 bases are TGCGCCAGCAGACCTCGGGACAGATCCTACGAGCAGTACGTC. Its translation: CASRPRDRSYEQYV.

This clonotype has ten or more counts. The V gene is TRBV6-1, the J gene TRBJ2-5, with D possibly matching TRBD2 (6 bases). The germline V gene has CDR1 MNHNS and CDR2 SASEGT. This CDR3 spans 15 amino acids. Trimming stripped 5 bases from V and 3 bases from J, with 16 bases between. The CDR3 DNA sequence: TGTGCCAGCAGTAAGATCGGACTATCGGAAGAGACCCAGTACTTC. Residues: CASSKIGLSEETQYF.

The V and J genes are TRBV9 and TRBJ1-6, with D uncertain. The CDR3 length is 16 residues. Germline assignment: CDR1 SGDLS and CDR2 YYNGEE. With 4 bases removed from V and 4 bases from J, the gap between germline ends came to 15 bases. CDR3 DNA: TGTGCCAGCAGCCCCTTTAGTGGGTGGTATAATTCACCCCTCCACTTT. It yields the protein CASSPFSGWYNSPLHF.

The chain employs TRBV12-3 or TRBV12-4 and TRBJ2-7, with 8 bases lining up with TRBD1. The V segment lost 3 bases and the J segment 5 bases; nucleotides outside the gene matches: 9. The CDR3 extends over 15 amino acids. The CDR3, as DNA: TGTGCCAGCAGTTTTAGCAGGACAGGGTTCAACGAGCAGTACGTC. Residues: CASSFSRTGFNEQYV.

In its sample, this clonotype was seen many times. The V and J genes are TRBV7-7 and TRBJ2-2, with D perhaps being TRBD1 or TRBD2 (5 bases each). Germline loops: CDR1 SSHAT, CDR2 FNYEAQ (reference sequence). Trimming removed 5 bases from V and 5 bases from J, with 9 bases in between. The CDR3 has 13 amino acids. The CDR3 reads CASSPGPTGELFF. DNA of the CDR3: TGTGCCAGCAGCCCGGGACCAACCGGGGAGCTGTTTTTT.

This clonotype was recorded many times. The chain employs TRBV20-1 and TRBJ2-7; D possibly corresponds to TRBD1 (7 bases). The CDR3 is 14 residues long. Germline values: CDR1 DFQATT, CDR2 SNEGSKA (reference sequence). V was pared by 5 bases and J by 7 bases, with 21 bases between. DNA of the CDR3: TGCAGTGCTCCCAAGAACAGGGGCGGAGGGGAGCAGTACTTC. Protein product: CSAPKNRGGGEQYF.

The genes are TRBV20-1 and TRBJ2-7, with 7 positions matching TRBD1. The CDR3 is 14 amino acids. CDR1 and CDR2 (germline): DFQATT, SNEGSKA (reference sequence). The V gene end was trimmed by 1 base and the J gene end by 5 bases; junction bases not matched to a gene: 8. CDR3 amino acids: CSARVPAGGHEQYV. CDR3 DNA sequence: TGCAGTGCTAGAGTCCCGGCAGGGGGACACGAGCAGTACGTC.

This clonotype was detected a few times. This chain joins TRBV20-1 and TRBJ2-1; D not certain. Germline CDR1 and CDR2: DFQATT and SNEGSKA (reference sequence). The V gene lost 1 base and the J gene lost 8 bases, with 3 bases spanning the gap. This CDR3 region has 10 residues. CDR3 DNA: TGCAGTGCTAGAGTCGATGAGCAGTTCTTC. Residues: CSARVDEQFF.

CDR3: CAISESVGFSSYEQYV. The DNA of the CDR3 is TGTGCCATCAGTGAGTCCGTGGGGTTTAGCTCCTACGAGCAGTACGTC. V and J are TRBV10-3 and TRBJ2-7, with no clear D. Germline lookup yields CDR1 ENHRY and CDR2 SYGVKD. The germline V and J ends were trimmed by 0 bases and 0 bases, with 12 bases remaining between them. This CDR3 contains 16 residues.

The rearrangement links TRBV19 to TRBJ2-1; TRBD2 might be the D (6 bases). This CDR3 contains 17 residues. V dropped 3 bases and J dropped 0 bases, with 15 bases sitting between them. CDR1 is LNHDA and CDR2 is SQIVND in the germline V gene (reference sequence). Written as DNA, the CDR3 is TGTGCCAGTAGTATTACCGGGACTTCGAGCTCCTACAATGAGCAGTTCTTC. This sequence encodes CASSITGTSSSYNEQFF.

This clonotype came up many times. The V and J genes are TRBV5-1 and TRBJ2-1, with D perhaps matching TRBD1 or TRBD2 (5 bases each). Germline values: CDR1 SGHRS, CDR2 YFSETQ. CDR3 size: 15 residues. V lost 2 bases to trimming and J lost 0 bases, with 9 bases between them. DNA for the CDR3: TGCGCCAGCAGCTTTGGGGGTAGCTCCTACAATGAGCAGTTCTTC. Translation: CASSFGGSSYNEQFF.

This clonotype was detected ten times or more. The chain has TRBV20-1 and TRBJ2-7; TRBD2 matches at 8 bases. The CDR3 sequence is 15 residues long. Germline assignment: CDR1 DFQATT and CDR2 SNEGSKA (reference sequence). V trimming: 0 bases; J trimming: 3 bases; junction bases outside the gene matches: 7. CDR3 sequence (DNA): TGCAGTGCTAGAGATCAGAGAACTAGCGGCTACGAGCAGTACTTC. Protein: CSARDQRTSGYEQYF.

The rearrangement uses TRBV20-1 and TRBJ2-5, with D possibly matching TRBD2 (5 bases). CDR1 is DFQATT and CDR2 is SNEGSKA in the germline V gene (reference sequence). V lost 0 bases and J lost 5, with 10 bases in between. This CDR3 is built from 13 residues. The CDR3: CSARDPGMETQYF. Written as DNA, the CDR3 is TGCAGTGCTAGAGATCCCGGGATGGAGACCCAGTACTTC.

The chain has TRBV3-1 and TRBJ2-1; no definite D call. Trimming removed 6 bases from V and 7 bases from J, with 13 bases in between. CDR3 size: 13 residues. Germline V gene lookup returns CDR1 LGHDT and CDR2 YNNKEL (reference sequence). The CDR3 sequence: CASSRVGKNEQFF. Written as DNA, the CDR3 is TGTGCCAGCAGTCGAGTCGGAAAAAATGAGCAGTTCTTC.

This clonotype appeared many times. The chain joins TRBV29-1 to TRBJ2-1; D remains unclear. The germline V and J ends were trimmed by 6 bases and 5 bases, with 14 bases remaining between them. The CDR3 is 13 residues long. Germline V gene lookup returns CDR1 SQVTM and CDR2 ANQGSEA. The CDR3 is CSVAGRVNNEQFF. The CDR3 DNA reads TGCAGCGTGGCAGGTAGGGTCAACAATGAGCAGTTCTTC.

To note about this clonotype: This sequence may be a read error, since a much larger clone differs from it by one base. This is likely a read error, given that the CDR3 carries no conserved phenylalanine or tryptophan at its end. The chain couples TRBV12-3 or TRBV12-4 to TRBJ2-1; the D is unclear. This CDR3 is built from 13 residues. The V end was cut by 6 bases, the J end by 7 bases, with 13 bases between. CDR3 region: CASSLDQSNEQFS. The DNA for the CDR3 is TGTGCCAGCAGCCTCGACCAGAGTAATGAGCAGTTCTCC.

The table lists this clonotype with a few counts. The V gene is TRBV7-3, the J gene TRBJ2-2, with D perhaps TRBD2 (7 bases). The CDR3 spans 15 residues. CDR1 is SGHTA, CDR2 FQGTGA, per germline. V gave up 3 bases and J gave up 7 bases, with 15 bases separating them. CDR3 in amino acids: CASSLRGGQIGELFF. The CDR3 DNA reads TGTGCCAGCAGCTTGAGGGGGGGCCAAATCGGGGAGCTGTTTTTT.

This clonotype was picked up a small number of times. This chain uses TRBV6-2 or TRBV6-3 with TRBJ1-1; D perhaps matches TRBD1 (5 bases). This CDR3 is 15 amino acids long. The V gene lost 6 bases and the J gene lost 1 base, with 15 bases spanning the gap. Germline V gives CDR1 MNHEY, CDR2 SVGEGT. CDR3 amino acids: CASRITGRKNTEAFF. DNA for the CDR3: TGTGCCAGCAGAATAACGGGACGGAAGAACACTGAAGCTTTCTTT.

This clonotype was seen at least ten times. V is TRBV20-1 and J is TRBJ1-1, with D hard to call. Trimming took off 2 bases at V and 1 base at J, with 14 bases between the two ends. Germline CDR1 is DFQATT and CDR2 is SNEGSKA (reference sequence). The CDR3 has 15 residues. CDR3 sequence (DNA): TGCAGTGCTAGATCCTCCGGGTTAACGAACACTGAAGCTTTCTTT. Its translation is CSARSSGLTNTEAFF.

This clonotype was seen ten or more times. The rearrangement joins TRBV20-1 to TRBJ2-3; D is unclear. Germline assignment: CDR1 DFQATT and CDR2 SNEGSKA (reference sequence). The CDR3 has 12 amino acids. Between the trimmed V and J ends, which lost 5 bases and 7 bases, there was a span of 13 bases. The CDR3 here is CSALGPTYTQYF. CDR3 DNA: TGCAGTGCTCTTGGACCTACCTATACGCAGTATTTT.

This clonotype was seen many times. The chain combines TRBV4-3 with TRBJ2-2; tentative D call: TRBD2 (5 bases). From germline, CDR1 is LGHNA and CDR2 YSLEER. Trimming took 6 bases from V and 1 from J, leaving 6 bases between them. CDR3 size: 13 residues. CDR3 residues: CASRRGNTGELFF. CDR3 DNA sequence: TGCGCCAGCAGACGGGGGAACACCGGGGAGCTGTTTTTT.

This clonotype was counted at least ten times. This chain uses TRBV7-9 with TRBJ2-1; D perhaps matches TRBD1 (6 bases). The germline gives CDR1 SEHNR, CDR2 FQNEAQ (reference sequence). The V gene lost 5 bases and the J gene lost 10 bases, with 15 bases spanning the gap. The CDR3 length is 13 residues. In nucleotides, the CDR3 is TGTGCCAGCAGCACCACAGGGCCCCGCGAGCAGTTCTTC. This codes for CASSTTGPREQFF.

This clonotype showed up many times. V is TRBV20-1 and J is TRBJ1-1, with D possibly being TRBD1 (6 bases). The CDR3 is 13 amino acids. The germline V and J ends were trimmed by 0 bases and 5 bases, with 10 bases remaining between them. CDR1 and CDR2 from the germline V gene are DFQATT and SNEGSKA (reference sequence). DNA for the CDR3: TGCAGTGCTAGAGACCCGGGACAAACTGAAGCTTTCTTT. Translated, it gives CSARDPGQTEAFF.

This clonotype was recorded many times. The CDR3 sequence: CASSLVDGQVDEQFF. DNA for the CDR3: TGTGCCAGCAGCTTAGTGGACGGACAAGTGGATGAGCAGTTCTTC. The chain carries TRBV7-7 and TRBJ2-1; the D gene is possibly TRBD1 (5 bases). V was cut by 1 base and J by 8 bases, with 15 bases left in between. CDR1 and CDR2 from the germline V gene are SSHAT and FNYEAQ (reference sequence). This CDR3 comprises 15 residues.

This chain uses TRBV27 with TRBJ2-1; D may be TRBD1 or TRBD2 (6 bases each). Germline lookup yields CDR1 MNHEY and CDR2 SMNVEV (reference sequence). This CDR3 comprises 15 residues. V dropped 5 bases and J dropped 6 bases, with 17 bases sitting between them. CDR3 loop: CASSPGAGRGNEQFF. CDR3 in DNA: TGTGCCAGCAGTCCGGGGGCAGGGAGAGGCAATGAGCAGTTCTTC.

There are many counts of this clonotype. V and J are TRBV6-5 and TRBJ2-5; TRBD2 matches 8 bases. Germline CDR1 and CDR2: MNHEY and SVGAGI. CDR3 size: 16 residues. Germline trimming cut 1 base from V and 2 bases from J; bases unmatched to any gene: 6. The CDR3 DNA follows: TGTGCCAGCAGTTACTTTAGCGGGGTGGGACAAGAGACCCAGTACTTC. The encoded protein is CASSYFSGVGQETQYF.

This clonotype has a count of ten or more. The chain employs TRBV5-1 and TRBJ2-5, with D maybe TRBD1 (6 bases). In germline, CDR1 is SGHRS, CDR2 YFSETQ. The CDR3 is 14 amino acids. V gave up 0 bases and J gave up 5 bases, with 11 bases separating them. The CDR3 DNA reads as TGCGCCAGCAGCTTGGGGGGGCTGGAGGAGACCCAGTACTTC. It is translated as CASSLGGLEETQYF.